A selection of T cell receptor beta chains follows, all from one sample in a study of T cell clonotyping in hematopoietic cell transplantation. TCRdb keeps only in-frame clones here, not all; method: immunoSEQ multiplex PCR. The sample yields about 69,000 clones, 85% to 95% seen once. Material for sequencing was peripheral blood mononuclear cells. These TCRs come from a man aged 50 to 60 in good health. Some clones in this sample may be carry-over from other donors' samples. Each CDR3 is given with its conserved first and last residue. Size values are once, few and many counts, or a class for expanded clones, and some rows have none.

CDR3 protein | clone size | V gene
CASSSDNSYEQYF | NA | TRBV19
CASNLGDGDGKQYF | NA | TRBV2
CASSVAGTGGGTEAFF | NA | TRBV9
CASSYSTGELGYGYTF | NA | TRBV6-5
CASSFDTAELFF | once | TRBV19
CASSQDLRGLSTDTQYF | NA | TRBV4-3
CASSIRIPGQEVKGGYTF | NA | TRBV19
CSVPRGNYGYTF | NA | TRBV29-1
CATIRDIEYQETQYF | NA | TRBV23-1
CASSINPGNQPQHF | NA | TRBV19
CASSPRTGGDSPLHF | few | TRBV18
CASSLGISGTQETQYF | NA | TRBV11-2
CASSLSINSGNTIYF | once | TRBV7-9
CASSLSQYEQYF | NA | TRBV5-5
CASSHWLADQETQYF | NA | TRBV7-2
CASSLGSGNTIYF | NA | TRBV6-6
CASSVVGSGELFF | NA | TRBV9
CASSVGYNRGTEAFF | NA | TRBV6-1
CASRPGLGYNEQFF | NA | TRBV4-3
CASSETSDTQYF | NA | TRBV28
CASSLEAGTRLNYGYTF | NA | TRBV27
CASSVDDRQPQHF | NA | TRBV9
CASREARLWDSNQPQHF | NA | TRBV28
CASSYFQGDWDGYTF | NA | TRBV6-5
CASSLLGTYEQYF | NA | TRBV5-4
CASSGLGTGTGEREQYF | NA | TRBV2
CASSQAGADRGNGYTF | NA | TRBV4-2
CASSDQANSPLHF | NA | TRBV10-2
CASRGQAARNEQYF | NA | TRBV6-1
CASSVGGRTTGELFF | NA | TRBV9
CASSLGQETQYF | NA | TRBV5-1
CASSSGTGGFEQYF | NA | TRBV7-9
CASSSSGQQFQETQYF | NA | TRBV7-3
CAINSGAASTDTQYF | NA | TRBV10-3
CASRDRGNTEAFF | NA | TRBV7-2
CASSLRGTEAFF | NA | TRBV2
CASSGEFSGSGQFF | NA | TRBV6-4
CASSLGPNSGNTIYF | NA | TRBV11-3
CASSTGLAGGRDEQFF | NA | TRBV7-2
CASSPQMEGSNSPLHF | NA | TRBV9
CASSFGGSDTQYF | NA | TRBV7-2